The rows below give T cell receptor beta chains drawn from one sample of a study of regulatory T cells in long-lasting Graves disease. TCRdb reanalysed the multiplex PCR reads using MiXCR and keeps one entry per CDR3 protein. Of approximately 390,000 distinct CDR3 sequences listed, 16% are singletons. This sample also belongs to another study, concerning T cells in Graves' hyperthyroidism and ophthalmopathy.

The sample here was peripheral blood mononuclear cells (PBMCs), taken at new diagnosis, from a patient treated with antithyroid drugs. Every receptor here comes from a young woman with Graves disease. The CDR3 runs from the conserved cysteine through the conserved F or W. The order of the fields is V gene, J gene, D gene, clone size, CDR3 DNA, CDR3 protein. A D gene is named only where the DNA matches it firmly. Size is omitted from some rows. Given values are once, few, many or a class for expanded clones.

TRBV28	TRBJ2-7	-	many	TGTTGCTCGGCAGGGAACTACGAGCAGTACTTC	CCSAGNYEQYF
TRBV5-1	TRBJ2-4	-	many	TGCGCCAGCAGCTTGGGAGGAAACTTAGCCAAAAACATTCAGTACTTC	CASSLGGNLAKNIQYF
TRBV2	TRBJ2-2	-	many	TGTGCCAGCAGTCTAGCTTTCACCGGGGAGCTGTTTTTT	CASSLAFTGELFF
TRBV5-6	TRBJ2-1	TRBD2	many	TGTGCCAGCAGCTACCAACCTAGCGGATTGTCCTACAATGAGCAGTTCTTC	CASSYQPSGLSYNEQFF
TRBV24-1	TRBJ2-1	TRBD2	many	TGTGCCACCTCCTCCGGGACTAGCGGGAGGGTAAATGAGCAGTTCTTC	CATSSGTSGRVNEQFF
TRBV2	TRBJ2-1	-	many	TGTGCCAGCAGTCCAAATCCACTAGTGAATGAGCAGTTCTTC	CASSPNPLVNEQFF
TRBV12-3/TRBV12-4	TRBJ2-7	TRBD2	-	TGTGCCAGCAGACCTAGCGGGGGCGAGCAGTACTTC	CASRPSGGEQYF
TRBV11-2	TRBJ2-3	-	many	TGTGCCAGCAGCTTACGCCTAGTTAGTGTCGCAGATACGCAGTATTTT	CASSLRLVSVADTQYF
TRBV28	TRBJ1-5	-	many	TGTGCCAGCAGCCCGGCCCTGGGCAATCAGCCCCAGCATTTT	CASSPALGNQPQHF
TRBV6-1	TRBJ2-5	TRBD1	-	TGTGCCACCCCGCGGGGACAGGGGTTGTTAGAGACCCAGTACTTC	CATPRGQGLLETQYF
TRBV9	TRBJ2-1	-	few	TGTGCCAGCAGCCAAGGGGTCTCAACCTACAATGAGCAGTTCTTC	CASSQGVSTYNEQFF
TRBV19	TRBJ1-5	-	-	TGTGCCAGTAGTACCGATGCGAGTCCGAATCAGCCCCAGCATTTT	CASSTDASPNQPQHF
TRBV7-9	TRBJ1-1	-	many	TGTGCCAGCGTAAGGAACACTGAAGCTTTCTTT	CASVRNTEAFF
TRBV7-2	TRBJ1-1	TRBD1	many	TGTGCCAGCAGCTTATCTCGCGCAGGGGGCGCATCTTCTTTCTTT	CASSLSRAGGASSFF
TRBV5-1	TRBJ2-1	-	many	TGCGCCAGCAGCTTGGTCTTTCTCAATGAGCAGTTCTTC	CASSLVFLNEQFF
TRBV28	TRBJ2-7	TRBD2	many	TGTGCCAGCAGTTTATATGCGGGGGGCGGCGAGCAGTACTTC	CASSLYAGGGEQYF
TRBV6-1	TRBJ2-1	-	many	TGTGCCAGCAGTGAAGGCAGAGGGTCCCACAATGAGCAGTTCTTC	CASSEGRGSHNEQFF
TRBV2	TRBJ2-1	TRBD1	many	TGTGCCAGCAGCAGGGACAGGGATTCCTACAATGAGCAGTTCTTC	CASSRDRDSYNEQFF
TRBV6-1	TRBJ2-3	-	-	TGTGCCAGCAGTGAAGTTGTACAGGGAAGTATCAAAGATACGCAGTATTTT	CASSEVVQGSIKDTQYF
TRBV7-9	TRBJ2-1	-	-	TGTGCCAGCAGCCCGCCTGTGGGCCCGTCATACAATGAGCAGTTCTTC	CASSPPVGPSYNEQFF
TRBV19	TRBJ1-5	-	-	TGTACCAGTAGTATTGGCCGGGCCCGGCCCAGCAATCAGCCCCAGCATTTT	CTSSIGRARPSNQPQHF
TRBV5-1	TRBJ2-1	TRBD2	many	TGCGCCAGCAGCTTGTGGGTTTCTAGCGGGAGTAATGAGCAGTTCTTC	CASSLWVSSGSNEQFF
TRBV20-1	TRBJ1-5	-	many	TGCAGTGTCTGGGGGGGCGAGACTCAGCCCCAGCATTTT	CSVWGGETQPQHF
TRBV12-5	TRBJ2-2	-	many	TGTGCTAGTGGTTTGGCCGTATTGTCGGAACAGGACACCGGGGAGCTGTTTTTT	CASGLAVLSEQDTGELFF
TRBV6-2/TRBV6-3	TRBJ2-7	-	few	TGTGCCAGCAGTAACCGACAGGACCGACGCGAGCAGTACTTC	CASSNRQDRREQYF
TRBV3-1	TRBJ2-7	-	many	TGTGCCAGCGGTGCGGGCCCCTACGAGCAGTACTTC	CASGAGPYEQYF
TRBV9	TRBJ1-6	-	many	TGTGCCAGCAGCGTTAGCCATGGGGTCTCACCCCTCCACTTT	CASSVSHGVSPLHF
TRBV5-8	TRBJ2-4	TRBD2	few	TGTGCCACCGCCCTAGGCGGGGGGGCCAAAAACATTCAGTACTTC	CATALGGGAKNIQYF
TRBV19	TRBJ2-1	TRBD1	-	TGTGCCAGTAGGAAGGGACAGGGCTACAATGAGCAGTTCTTC	CASRKGQGYNEQFF
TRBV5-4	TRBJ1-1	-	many	TGTGCCAGCAGCTTGGGGGGAGATAGTGGGACTGAAGCTTTCTTT	CASSLGGDSGTEAFF
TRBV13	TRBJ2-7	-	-	TGTGCCAGCAGCTTTACAGTTTTCAATTCCTACGAGCAGTACTTC	CASSFTVFNSYEQYF
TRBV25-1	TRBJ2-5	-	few	TGTGCCAGCAGGGGCACGGAGACCCAGTACTTC	CASRGTETQYF
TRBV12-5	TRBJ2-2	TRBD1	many	TGTGCTAGTGGTTCTGGGACAGGGGCGGGCGGGGAGCTGTTTTTT	CASGSGTGAGGELFF
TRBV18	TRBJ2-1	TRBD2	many	TGTGCCAGCTCACCGGGACTAGCCCACAATGAGCAGTTCTTC	CASSPGLAHNEQFF
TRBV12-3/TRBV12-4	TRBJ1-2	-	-	TGTGCCAGCAGTTCGTTGTTTGATTACATATACTATGGCTACACCTTC	CASSSLFDYIYYGYTF